The 25 T cell receptor beta chains below all came from one sample that was sequenced in a study of a mutant IDH1 vaccine in newly diagnosed glioma. Time point described: week 23, last vaccination. Each dose delivered 300 ug of mutant IDH1 20-mer peptide subcutaneously with imiquimod. No antigen has been identified for these receptors. Here immunoSEQ multiplex PCR was the method, and the copy in TCRdb shows in-frame clones only, minus some. Of about 65,000 clones in the sample, roughly 81% are singletons; the top ten hold 4%. This sample comprised PBMCs, obtained from a glioma patient whose treatment included an IDH1 peptide vaccine. These receptors were collected from a man between 25 and 39 years old with glioma.

V and J are TRBV11-2 and TRBJ1-2; 12 bases line up with TRBD1. CDR1 is SGHAT, CDR2 FQNNGV, per germline. V trimming: 5 bases; J trimming: 4 bases; junction bases outside the gene matches: 5. The CDR3 consists of 15 residues. The CDR3 sequence is CASSGGTGGGYGYTF. The CDR3 DNA reads as TGTGCCAGCAGCGGCGGGACAGGGGGCGGCTATGGCTACACCTTC. Full variable domain (remainder filled in from reference TRBV11-2 and TRBJ1-2): EAGVAQSPRYKIIEKRQSVAFWCNPISGHATLYWYQQILGQGPKLLIQFQNNGVVDDSQLPKDRFSAERLKGVDSTLKIQPAKLEDSAVYLCASSGGTGGGYGYTFGSGTRLTVV.

The J gene is TRBJ2-1, the V gene TRBV5-4, with TRBD1 identical over 9 bases. Germline V lookup: CDR1 SGHNT, CDR2 YYREEE (reference sequence). With 2 bases clipped from V and 5 bases from J, the junction kept 2 bases outside the gene matches. The CDR3 contains 14 residues. DNA for the CDR3: TGTGCCAGCAGCTTTACAGGGGGCCACAATGAGCAGTTCTTC. This encodes CASSFTGGHNEQFF.

This chain uses TRBV18 with TRBJ1-2; TRBD1 is a possible D gene (5 bases). The CDR3 loop spans 13 amino acids. CDR1 KGHSH and CDR2 LQKENI come from the germline V gene. V lost 2 bases and J lost 5, with 9 bases in between. The CDR3 DNA sequence: TGTGCCAGCTCACCATCGGGGACTTATGGCTACACCTTC. Amino acid sequence: CASSPSGTYGYTF.

V and J are TRBV11-3 and TRBJ2-2, with 7 nucleotides matching TRBD1. CDR3 length: 17 amino acids. Trimming at V came to 1 base and at J to 0 bases, leaving 5 bases not matched to a gene. Germline V gene sequence: CDR1 SGHNT, CDR2 YENEEA. The DNA of the CDR3 is TGTGCCAGCAGCTTAGCCCGACAGGGACCGAACACCGGGGAGCTGTTTTTT. This codes for CASSLARQGPNTGELFF. The full variable domain, completed using reference TRBV11-3 and TRBJ2-2, is EAGVVQSPRYKIIEKKQPVAFWCNPISGHNTLYWYLQNLGQGPELLIRYENEEAVDDSQLPKDRFSAERLKGVDSTLKIQPAELGDSAVYLCASSLARQGPNTGELFFGEGSRLTVL.

The chain has TRBV10-2 and TRBJ2-3; TRBD2 matches 9 bases. The length of the CDR3 is 16 residues. Looked up from germline, CDR1 is WSHSY and CDR2 is SAAADI. With 3 bases clipped from V and 0 bases from J, the junction kept 4 bases outside the gene matches. The CDR3 sequence: CASSEKRGDSTDTQYF. CDR3 bases: TGCGCCAGCAGTGAAAAGCGGGGGGATAGCACAGATACGCAGTATTTT.

The chain carries TRBV13 and TRBJ2-3; D possibly corresponds to TRBD2 (6 bases). The CDR3 has 15 residues. Germline loops: CDR1 PRHDT, CDR2 FYEKMQ (reference sequence). Trimming stripped 2 bases from V and 5 bases from J, with 14 bases between. CDR3 coding DNA: TGTGCCAGCAGCTTAAACCCGGGGGAAGGAGATACGCAGTATTTT. The encoded protein is CASSLNPGEGDTQYF.

The gene calls are TRBV2 and TRBJ1-1; D uncertain. In germline, CDR1 is SNHLY, CDR2 FYNNEI. Trimming stripped 5 bases from V and 0 bases from J, with 10 bases between. The CDR3 is 14 amino acids. As DNA, the CDR3 is TGTGCCAGCAGTCTCCTAGGTATGAACACTGAAGCTTTCTTT. It translates to CASSLLGMNTEAFF.

This clone was observed a handful of times. The V gene is TRBV7-9, the J gene TRBJ2-7; TRBD1 matches at 7 bases. The germline gives CDR1 SEHNR, CDR2 FQNEAQ (reference sequence). CDR3 length equals 13 residues. Germline trimming cut 5 bases from V and 3 bases from J; bases unmatched to any gene: 4. CDR3 nucleotide sequence: TGTGCCAGCAGCCAGGGGGACGGCTACGAGCAGTACTTC. It specifies CASSQGDGYEQYF.

The chain has TRBV6-5 and TRBJ1-2; D is undetermined. With 0 bases removed from V and 4 bases from J, the gap between germline ends came to 12 bases. The germline V gene encodes CDR1 MNHEY and CDR2 SVGAGI. This CDR3 region has 15 residues. The CDR3 DNA reads TGTGCCAGCAGTTACTCCCTTCAGAGTCCCTATGGCTACACCTTC. Amino acid sequence: CASSYSLQSPYGYTF.

CDR3 region: CASSLLPGGEQPQHF. The CDR3, as DNA: TGCGCCAGCAGCCTGTTGCCGGGAGGCGAACAGCCCCAGCATTTT. This sequence joins TRBV5-1 and TRBJ1-5; D not resolved. The V gene's germline CDR1 is SGHRS and CDR2 YFSETQ. The CDR3 has 15 amino acids. V was clipped by 4 bases and J by 7 bases, with 18 bases between them.

V and J are TRBV18 and TRBJ2-6; tentative D call: TRBD1 (5 bases). Looked up from germline, CDR1 is KGHSH and CDR2 is LQKENI. Deletions cut 5 bases from V and 4 bases from J, with 12 bases between. This CDR3 has 15 amino acids. As DNA, the CDR3 is TGTGCCAGCTCATCTACAGGTGCCGGGGCCAACGTCCTGACTTTC. Its protein product is CASSSTGAGANVLTF.

This sequence joins TRBV4-1 and TRBJ2-1; D is unresolved. Germline V gene sequence: CDR1 MGHRA, CDR2 YSYEKL. The V gene lost 4 bases and the J gene lost 0 bases, with 13 bases spanning the gap. The CDR3 contains 16 residues. The CDR3 loop reads CASSLELSFSYNEQFF. The CDR3 nucleotides are TGCGCCAGCAGCCTGGAACTATCCTTCTCCTACAATGAGCAGTTCTTC.

The rearrangement uses TRBV11-3 and TRBJ1-1, with D perhaps matching TRBD1 (6 bases). The CDR3 runs 13 residues. The ends were cut back, 2 bases at V and 6 bases at J, with 10 bases in the middle. CDR1 is SGHNT and CDR2 is YENEEA in the germline V gene. CDR3 nucleotide sequence: TGTGCCAGCAGCTTAAACAGGGCGGCTGAAGCTTTCTTT. Amino acids: CASSLNRAAEAFF.

V usage is TRBV27 and J usage is TRBJ2-1; D possibly matches TRBD1 or TRBD2 (5 bases each). Trimming removed 4 bases at V and 5 bases at J, with 15 bases between. The CDR3 extends over 15 amino acids. Germline-derived CDR1 and CDR2 are MNHEY and SMNVEV (reference sequence). Written as DNA, the CDR3 is TGTGCCAGCAGTTCGCCGGGGCTATCGGACAATGAGCAGTTCTTC. This codes for CASSSPGLSDNEQFF.

The chain carries TRBV10-1 and TRBJ2-5, with 7 bases matching TRBD2. Losses at the gene ends were 2 bases for V and 1 base for J; bases not matched to a gene: 7. This CDR3 is built from 16 residues. CDR1 and CDR2 (germline): WNHNN, SYGVQD (reference sequence). CDR3 protein: CASSEGLGGGQETQYF. DNA for the CDR3: TGCGCCAGCAGTGAGGGCCTGGGCGGGGGCCAAGAGACCCAGTACTTC.

This clone was observed once. J is TRBJ2-5 and V is TRBV10-2; 12 bases agree with TRBD1. Germline assignment: CDR1 WSHSY and CDR2 SAAADI. The ends lost 6 bases at V and 5 bases at J; junction bases unmatched: 4. The CDR3 sequence is 14 residues long. The CDR3 loop reads CASRGQGASETQYF. DNA of the CDR3: TGCGCCAGCAGGGGACAGGGGGCGAGTGAGACCCAGTACTTC.

J is TRBJ1-1 and V is TRBV5-1; 8 bases line up with TRBD1. V shed 0 bases and J 0 bases; nucleotides not matched to a gene: 4. CDR1 SGHRS and CDR2 YFSETQ come from the germline V gene. The CDR3 is 16 residues long. In nucleotides, the CDR3 is TGCGCCAGCAGCTTGGACAGGGGGAGGGTGAACACTGAAGCTTTCTTT. Its protein is CASSLDRGRVNTEAFF.

The chain couples TRBV7-9 to TRBJ1-1, with D perhaps matching TRBD1 (6 bases). Between the trimmed V and J ends, which lost 1 base and 2 bases, there was a span of 14 bases. The CDR3 is 16 amino acids. Germline-derived CDR1 and CDR2 are SEHNR and FQNEAQ (reference sequence). In nucleotides, the CDR3 is TGTGCCAGCAGCTTAGGGCTCGGGGGGCGAAACACTGAAGCTTTCTTT. Amino acid sequence: CASSLGLGGRNTEAFF. The variable domain in full, with the rest retrieved from reference TRBV7-9 and TRBJ1-1, is DTGVSQNPRHKITKRGQNVTFRCDPISEHNRLYWYRQTLGQGPEFLTYFQNEAQLEKSRLLSDRFSAERPKGSFSTLEIQRTEQGDSAMYLCASSLGLGGRNTEAFFGQGTRLTVV.

This chain uses TRBV2 with TRBJ2-5, with 10 positions matching TRBD1. V lost 0 bases to trimming and J lost 4 bases; unmatched junction nucleotides: 2. From germline, CDR1 is SNHLY and CDR2 FYNNEI. CDR3 length: 15 residues. Here the CDR3 reads CASSEAGDRGETQYF. The DNA for the CDR3 is TGTGCCAGCAGTGAAGCGGGGGACAGGGGAGAGACCCAGTACTTC.

V gene TRBV9 combines with J gene TRBJ2-7, with D perhaps matching TRBD2 (7 bases). The V gene's germline CDR1 is SGDLS and CDR2 YYNGEE. Deletions cut 0 bases from V and 4 bases from J, with 14 bases between. The CDR3 runs 15 residues. CDR3 sequence reads: CASSVEAGAPYEQYF. The DNA for the CDR3 is TGTGCCAGCAGCGTAGAGGCGGGGGCCCCATACGAGCAGTACTTC.

The V call is TRBV7-8, the J call TRBJ1-2; weak D call: TRBD1 (5 bases). Germline V gene sequence: CDR1 SGHVS, CDR2 FQNEAQ. This CDR3 has 12 residues. V lost 5 bases to trimming and J lost 6 bases, with 10 bases between them. For the CDR3, the DNA is TGTGCCAGCAGCCCGGGGGGGGATGGCTACACCTTC. Protein sequence: CASSPGGDGYTF.

This clone was counted a few times. The J gene is TRBJ1-4, the V gene TRBV9; possible D gene TRBD1, 5 bases. CDR3 length: 15 residues. V lost 0 bases to trimming and J lost 5 bases, with 11 bases between them. Germline CDR1 SGDLS, CDR2 YYNGEE. The CDR3 is CASSVGAGPNEKLFF. The CDR3 DNA reads as TGTGCCAGCAGCGTAGGAGCAGGGCCAAATGAAAAACTGTTTTTT.

The gene calls are TRBV9 and TRBJ1-1; D is undetermined. V lost 4 bases and J 0 bases, leaving 13 bases between the germline ends. The CDR3 has 15 amino acids. Per the germline V gene, CDR1 is SGDLS and CDR2 is YYNGEE. CDR3 coding DNA: TGTGCCAGCAGCCCCCAGGACGGACTGAACACTGAAGCTTTCTTT. This sequence encodes CASSPQDGLNTEAFF. The variable domain in full, with the rest retrieved from reference TRBV9 and TRBJ1-1, is DSGVTQTPKHLITATGQRVTLRCSPRSGDLSVYWYQQSLDQGLQFLIQYYNGEERAKGNILERFSAQQFPDLHSELNLSSLELGDSALYFCASSPQDGLNTEAFFGQGTRLTVV.

The chain links TRBV6-1 to TRBJ1-6; the D is unclear. V was shortened by 1 base and J by 5 bases, with 12 bases between the two germline ends. This CDR3 is 16 amino acids long. From germline, CDR1 is MNHNS and CDR2 SASEGT. The chain's CDR3 is CASSEVAGRNNSPLHF. CDR3 DNA sequence: TGTGCCAGCAGTGAAGTGGCGGGGAGAAATAATTCACCCCTCCACTTT.

The gene calls are TRBV10-1 and TRBJ1-5; tentatively, D is TRBD1 (5 bases). Germline V CDR1 and CDR2: WNHNN, SYGVQD (reference sequence). The V end was cut by 0 bases, the J end by 0 bases, with 18 bases between. This CDR3 is built from 19 residues. For the CDR3, the DNA is TGCGCCAGCAGTGAGTCGGCCCGCAGACAGACTGATAGCAATCAGCCCCAGCATTTT. This sequence encodes CASSESARRQTDSNQPQHF.